Below are 16 T cell receptor beta chains sequenced from a single sample in a study of shared clonotypes between healthy human individuals. Method: immunoSEQ multiplex PCR; TCRdb's copy keeps in-frame clones and lacks some. The sample contains around 1.4 million clones, around 98.5% of which appear only once. The sample taken for sequencing was naive CD4+ T cells sorted from blood. Subset given: CD45RA+ positively selected. The receptor source for this set is a man aged 25 to 40 in good health.

This clone was seen a single time. Other DNA sequences in the sample encode the same CDR3. The chain employs TRBV6-1 and TRBJ1-1; D unresolved. Trimming removed 3 bases from V and 4 bases from J, with 9 bases in between. Germline V gene data show CDR1 as MNHNS and CDR2 as SASEGT. The CDR3 spans 13 residues. CDR3 sequence: CASSEGGGTEAFF. Here the CDR3 DNA reads TGTGCCAGCAGTGAGGGCGGTGGCACTGAAGCTTTCTTT.

The chain is built from TRBV5-1 and TRBJ1-2, with no clear D. Germline CDR1 and CDR2: SGHRS and YFSETQ. V dropped 0 bases and J dropped 0 bases, with 6 bases sitting between them. The CDR3 runs 14 residues. The DNA of the CDR3 is TGCGCCAGCAGCTTGGACCAATCTAACTATGGCTACACCTTC. It translates to CASSLDQSNYGYTF.

In this sample, this clone turned up once. The sample has other DNA sequences that encode this CDR3 too. J is TRBJ2-2 and V is TRBV11-3, with D maybe TRBD2 (6 bases). Looked up from germline, CDR1 is SGHNT and CDR2 is YENEEA. Trimming pared 8 bases from V and 0 bases from J, leaving 10 bases between. The CDR3 covers 14 residues. The CDR3 reads CASSAGTNTGELFF. The CDR3 DNA sequence: TGTGCCAGCTCGGCGGGAACGAACACCGGGGAGCTGTTTTTT.

The chain is built from TRBV7-9 and TRBJ1-5, with 10 nucleotides matching TRBD1. V lost 4 bases, J lost 3 bases, and 3 bases stayed unmatched. Germline CDR1 reads SEHNR; CDR2 reads FQNEAQ (reference sequence). The CDR3 spans 15 residues. This CDR3 is CASSYGTGVNQPQHF. The CDR3 DNA reads TGTGCCAGCAGCTATGGGACAGGGGTCAATCAGCCCCAGCATTTT. Supplemented by reference TRBV7-9 and TRBJ1-5, the full variable domain reads DTGVSQNPRHKITKRGQNVTFRCDPISEHNRLYWYRQTLGQGPEFLTYFQNEAQLEKSRLLSDRFSAERPKGSFSTLEIQRTEQGDSAMYLCASSYGTGVNQPQHFGDGTRLSIL.

This clone was seen once. The chain is built from TRBV6-1 and TRBJ1-2, with 7 nucleotides matching TRBD1. Germline V gives CDR1 MNHNS, CDR2 SASEGT. V shed 2 bases and J 3 bases; nucleotides not matched to a gene: 3. CDR3 size: 14 residues. CDR3 sequence: CASSEMGTDYGYTF. In DNA, the CDR3 is TGTGCCAGCAGTGAAATGGGGACAGACTATGGCTACACCTTC.

The chain employs TRBV10-2 and TRBJ2-3, with 8 bases that match TRBD2. V shed 2 bases and J 2 bases; nucleotides not matched to a gene: 3. Germline V gene data show CDR1 as WSHSY and CDR2 as SAAADI. The CDR3 spans 15 residues. The CDR3 here is CASSEETSVTDTQYF. In nucleotides, the CDR3 is TGCGCCAGCAGTGAGGAGACTAGCGTCACAGATACGCAGTATTTT.

V usage is TRBV18 and J usage is TRBJ2-2; 16 bases align to TRBD2. CDR1 and CDR2 (germline): KGHSH, LQKENI. This CDR3 is built from 18 residues. With 6 bases clipped from V and 0 bases from J, the junction kept 4 bases outside the gene matches. CDR3 bases: TGTGCCAGCTCGGGACTAGCGGGAGGGAATCCGAACACCGGGGAGCTGTTTTTT. This translates into CASSGLAGGNPNTGELFF. The whole variable domain, remainder taken from reference TRBV18 and TRBJ2-2, is NAGVMQNPRHLVRRRGQEARLRCSPMKGHSHVYWYRQLPEEGLKFMVYLQKENIIDESGMPKERFSAEFPKEGPSILRIQQVVRGDSAAYFCASSGLAGGNPNTGELFFGEGSRLTVL.

This chain links TRBV20-1 with TRBJ2-1; 7 bases are shared with TRBD2. CDR1 is DFQATT, CDR2 SNEGSKA, per germline (reference sequence). The CDR3 length is 10 residues. The V and J ends lost 6 bases and 11 bases, in that order; junction bases with no gene match: 4. The DNA of the CDR3 is TGCAGTGCCCCTAGCGGAAAGCAGTTCTTC. The encoded protein is CSAPSGKQFF.

V usage is TRBV15 and J usage is TRBJ2-1; D may be TRBD1 (6 bases). CDR1 and CDR2 (germline): LNHNV, YYDKDF (reference sequence). V was clipped by 4 bases and J by 3 bases, with 13 bases between them. This CDR3 is 15 amino acids long. CDR3 amino acids: CATSTDRNLYNEQFF. The CDR3 bases are TGTGCCACCAGCACTGACAGGAACCTCTACAATGAGCAGTTCTTC.

This chain joins TRBV10-3 and TRBJ2-5, with TRBD2 as a possible D gene (5 bases). This CDR3 is built from 13 residues. The V gene lost 4 bases and the J gene lost 2 bases, with 8 bases spanning the gap. In germline, CDR1 is ENHRY, CDR2 SYGVKD. CDR3 sequence: CAISGAVQETQYF. CDR3 in DNA: TGTGCCATCAGTGGAGCGGTTCAAGAGACCCAGTACTTC.

This clone has only one observation. The V call is TRBV5-1, the J call TRBJ1-3; D gene ambiguous. V dropped 2 bases and J dropped 8 bases, with 17 bases sitting between them. CDR1 is SGHRS and CDR2 is YFSETQ in the germline V gene. CDR3 length: 15 residues. CDR3 sequence: CASSLNGGPRDTIYF. The CDR3 bases are TGCGCCAGCAGCTTAAACGGTGGCCCTAGGGACACCATATATTTT.

The J gene is TRBJ2-5, the V gene TRBV10-3; TRBD1 might be the D (5 bases). The V gene lost 9 bases and the J gene lost 4 bases, with 15 bases spanning the gap. Looked up from germline, CDR1 is ENHRY and CDR2 is SYGVKD. The CDR3 covers 13 residues. As DNA, the CDR3 is TGTGCCATAGCTCCAGGGTTTGGAGAGACCCAGTACTTC. It encodes CAIAPGFGETQYF.

The chain links TRBV10-3 to TRBJ1-1; 7 bases align to TRBD1. The V segment lost 0 bases and the J segment 3 bases; nucleotides outside the gene matches: 4. CDR3 length: 15 amino acids. Germline CDR1 reads ENHRY; CDR2 reads SYGVKD. The CDR3 bases are TGTGCCATCAGTGAGTCAAACAGGGGAGACACTGAAGCTTTCTTT. Encoded protein: CAISESNRGDTEAFF.

In regard to this clone: The same CDR3 also results from other DNA sequences found in this sample. CDR3 in DNA: TGTGCCAGCTCCTCGGGGGGAGGCACTGAAGCTTTCTTT. Its protein product is CASSSGGGTEAFF. This rearrangement joins TRBV18 to TRBJ1-1; perhaps TRBD1 as D (5 bases). V was pared by 6 bases and J by 4 bases, with 12 bases between. Germline-derived CDR1 and CDR2 are KGHSH and LQKENI. The CDR3 is made up of 13 amino acids. Variable domain in full (rest from reference TRBV18 and TRBJ1-1): NAGVMQNPRHLVRRRGQEARLRCSPMKGHSHVYWYRQLPEEGLKFMVYLQKENIIDESGMPKERFSAEFPKEGPSILRIQQVVRGDSAAYFCASSSGGGTEAFFGQGTRLTVV.

The chain recombines TRBV27 with TRBJ1-4; D unclear. In germline, CDR1 is MNHEY, CDR2 SMNVEV (reference sequence). Trimming removed 6 bases at V and 0 bases at J, with 11 bases between. There are 15 residues in the CDR3. CDR3 sequence (DNA): TGTGCCAGCAGCGCAAGGATGGCAACTAATGAAAAACTGTTTTTT. Its protein product is CASSARMATNEKLFF.

The V gene is TRBV18, the J gene TRBJ2-7; 10 bases agree with TRBD1. CDR1 KGHSH and CDR2 LQKENI come from the germline V gene. This CDR3 is 14 amino acids long. Unmatched junction bases numbered 5, after V lost 5 bases and J lost 4 bases. The CDR3 DNA reads TGTGCCAGCTCATTCGGACAGGGGGTATACGAGCAGTACTTC. Amino acids: CASSFGQGVYEQYF.